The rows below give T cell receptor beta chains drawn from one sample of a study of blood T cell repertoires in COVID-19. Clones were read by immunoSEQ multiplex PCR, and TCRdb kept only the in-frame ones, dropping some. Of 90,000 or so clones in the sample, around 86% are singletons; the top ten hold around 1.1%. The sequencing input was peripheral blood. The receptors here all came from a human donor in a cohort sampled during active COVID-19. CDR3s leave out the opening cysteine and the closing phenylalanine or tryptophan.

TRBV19	ASIAGGSQNTQY
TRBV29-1	SVEVLLAGVTPLREQF
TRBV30	AWRGQGYTIY
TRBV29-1	SGGVSGSTDTQY
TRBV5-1	ASSFPNGTGGSDTQY
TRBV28	ASSLPDGTYEQY
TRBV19	ASREDREYWNTEAF
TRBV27	ASSRRREGNTGELF
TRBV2	ASSFLGVGELF
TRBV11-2	ASSLPSSGWYEQY
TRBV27	ASRRTAAYNEQF
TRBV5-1	ASSLRLAGNHGELF
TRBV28	ASSSAPGTGLGETQY
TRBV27	ASKGALNTEAF
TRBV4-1	ASSQGRTGLYNEQF